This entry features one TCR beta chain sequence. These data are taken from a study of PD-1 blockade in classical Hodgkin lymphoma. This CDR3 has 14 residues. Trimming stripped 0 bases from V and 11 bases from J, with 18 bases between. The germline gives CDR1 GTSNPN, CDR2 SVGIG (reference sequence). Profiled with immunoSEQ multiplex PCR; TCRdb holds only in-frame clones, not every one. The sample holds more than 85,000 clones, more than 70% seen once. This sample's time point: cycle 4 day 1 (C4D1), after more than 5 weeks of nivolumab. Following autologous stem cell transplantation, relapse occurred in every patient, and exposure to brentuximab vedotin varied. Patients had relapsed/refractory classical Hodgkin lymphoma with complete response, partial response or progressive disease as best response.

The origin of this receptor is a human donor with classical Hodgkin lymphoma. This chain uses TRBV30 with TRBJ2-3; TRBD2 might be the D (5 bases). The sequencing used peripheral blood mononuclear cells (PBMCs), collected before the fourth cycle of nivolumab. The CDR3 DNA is TGTGCCTGGAGTGTCAGTCTTAACAACCGGGGGCAGTATTTT. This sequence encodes CAWSVSLNNRGQYF.